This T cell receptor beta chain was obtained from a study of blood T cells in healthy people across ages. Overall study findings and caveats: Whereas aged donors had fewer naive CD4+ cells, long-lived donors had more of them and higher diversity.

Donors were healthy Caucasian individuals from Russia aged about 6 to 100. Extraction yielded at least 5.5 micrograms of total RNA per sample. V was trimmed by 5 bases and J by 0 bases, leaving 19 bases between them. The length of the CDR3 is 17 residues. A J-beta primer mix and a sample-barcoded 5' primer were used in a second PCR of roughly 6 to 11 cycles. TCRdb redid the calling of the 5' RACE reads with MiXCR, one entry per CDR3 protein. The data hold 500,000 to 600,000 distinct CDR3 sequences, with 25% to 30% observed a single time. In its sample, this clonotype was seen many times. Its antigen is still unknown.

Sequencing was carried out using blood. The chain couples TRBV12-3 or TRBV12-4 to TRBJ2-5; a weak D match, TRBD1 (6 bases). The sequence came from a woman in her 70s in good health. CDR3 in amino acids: CASSLRAGTPYQETQYF. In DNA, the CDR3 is TGTGCCAGCAGTCTCCGTGCCGGGACACCGTACCAAGAGACCCAGTACTTC.